The subject of this entry is one TCR beta chain. Its cognate antigen has yet to be identified. No much larger clone exists at a distance of one base, and base qualities are not known. The data derive from a study of healthy donors' naive CD4 and CD8 T cells (dated by TCRdb to between 2014 and 2017). Turning to the overall study: Donors were chosen to span three age groups (20-25, 40-50 and 60-70 years, roughly 6 each), with mean age around 44 and half female. The TCR alpha libraries followed the same workflow as the beta chain, except for a newly designed primer set that covered all functional IMGT alpha gene variants. Rearranged TCR alpha and beta chains from naive CD4+ and CD8+ T cells were sequenced in the study to test how TCR variation relates to lineage commitment. Peripheral blood mononuclear cells were collected from about 19 healthy, unrelated individuals. The donors were HLA-typed by sequencing at HLA-A, -B, -C, -DRB1, -DQB1 and -DPB1, using the SBTexcellerator protocol, an ABI3130xl analyzer and SBTengine software.

The CDR3, from cysteine to phenylalanine, totals 13 residues. Only the CDR3 part of the read is kept: 39 bases, read in frame from the first base. Relative to germline, V is missing 5 bases and J is missing 8 bases, with 8 bases of the junction outside any gene match. The germline V gene sets CDR1 to SQVTM and CDR2 to ANQGSEA. General study outcomes and caveats: In both chains, CD4+ lineage was associated with a positively charged CDR3 and CD8+ lineage with a negatively charged CDR3. Because alpha and beta chains were sequenced in bulk and could not be paired, combined chain effects were not evaluated. V genes, J genes and CDR3 charge together appeared to explain around 13% of CD4/CD8 propensity variance, in a largely additive manner. Reportedly, most V and J gene segments showed bias between naive CD4+ and CD8+ cells, and this bias held consistently across donors regardless of HLA genotype. The study did not directly address possible repertoire bias arising from homeostatic proliferation of naive T cells.

This sample was sequenced with a 454 GS FLX Titanium. A previously published linear amplification protocol was used to construct TCR libraries from about 500 ng of total RNA. The Roche/454 Genome Sequencer with Titanium chemistry was used for sequencing. In the source study's methods: 75,000 to 95,000 rearranged TCR alpha transcripts were sequenced from 5 or 6 of the healthy donors. Duplicate transcripts were removed, and unique TCR clonotypes were defined by the CDR3 junction according to IMGT nomenclature. Logistic regression in R 2.13.0 modeled CD4 versus CD8 status as a function of V and J genes, with adjustment for donor effects and Bonferroni correction for multiple testing. TCRdb trimmed the raw reads at Q25, called clones with MiXCR and kept productive beta chains. A single entry per CDR3 protein holds the most common genes and DNA from its merged rows. TCRdb's processing, not the study's, gives the V and J calls here. This sample gives 200,000 or so distinct CDR3 sequences in total; over 60% of them show up just once. The top ten hold more than 2% of the sample.

Cells with a CD4+CD8-CD45RO-CD45RA+ profile were isolated by FACS and defined as naive CD4+ T cells, and those with a CD8+CD4-CD45RA+CD27bright profile were defined as naive CD8+ T cells. Sorting used antibodies against CD4 (RPA-T4), CD8 (SK1), CD27 (O323), CD45RA (HI100) and CD45RO (UCHL1). What was sequenced was naive CD4+ and CD8+ T cells sorted from blood, pooled from several donors. The meaning of the sample's cell subset or site label: FACS-sorted naive CD4+ (CD45RO-CD45RA+) and naive CD8+ (CD45RA+CD27bright) T cells. This clonotype was obtained from a pool of human donors in good health; the sample pools cells from several healthy donors. This chain joins TRBV29-1 to TRBJ2-1; 8 middle bases align to TRBD1. The CDR3 region has the sequence CSVRQGAADEQFF. The DNA is TGCAGCGTTCGGCAGGGGGCCGCCGATGAGCAGTTCTTC.